The 17 T cell receptor beta chains given below trace back to one sample, sequenced in a study of shared clonotypes between healthy human individuals. Profiling relied on immunoSEQ multiplex PCR, and the TCRdb table lists in-frame clones only, not all of them. Of 400,000 to 500,000 clones in the sample, 76% were seen once. Source material: PBMCs. These receptors all come from a woman aged 40-49 years in good health. Some clones in this sample may be carry-over from other donors' samples.

The chain recombines TRBV28 with TRBJ2-1, with D uncertain. CDR1 is MDHEN and CDR2 is SYDVKM in the germline V gene. This CDR3 spans 14 amino acids. Trimming pared 1 base from V and 4 bases from J, leaving 8 bases between. CDR3 bases: TGTGCCAGCAGTTTATCGTTAGGTTACAATGAGCAGTTCTTC. As protein: CASSLSLGYNEQFF.

This sequence joins TRBV19 and TRBJ2-2; D might be TRBD1 (5 bases). V was trimmed by 7 bases and J by 4 bases, leaving 10 bases between them. This CDR3 spans 13 amino acids. CDR1 and CDR2 from the germline V gene are LNHDA and SQIVND (reference sequence). CDR3 sequence (DNA): TGTGCCAGTAATGGACACCTCACCGGGGAGCTGTTTTTT. This encodes CASNGHLTGELFF.

The chain is built from TRBV27 and TRBJ2-2; D remains unclear. The V end lost 4 bases, the J end lost 7 bases, and 4 bases lay between the germline ends. This CDR3 contains 11 residues. The V gene's germline CDR1 is MNHEY and CDR2 SMNVEV (reference sequence). The CDR3 sequence: CASSYGGELFF. The CDR3, as DNA: TGTGCCAGCAGTTATGGCGGGGAGCTGTTTTTT.

This clone was counted a few times. The chain is built from TRBV18 and TRBJ2-3; D is possibly TRBD1 (5 bases). Trimming took off 6 bases at V and 1 base at J, with 14 bases between the two ends. This CDR3 is built from 15 residues. CDR1 is KGHSH, CDR2 LQKENI, per germline. For the CDR3, the DNA is TGTGCCAGCTCCGCCCAGGGTTTTGGCACAGATACGCAGTATTTT. Residues: CASSAQGFGTDTQYF.

The chain couples TRBV2 to TRBJ1-1; maybe TRBD1 (6 bases). Germline-derived CDR1 and CDR2 are SNHLY and FYNNEI. The CDR3 is made up of 13 amino acids. Trimming removed 7 bases from V and 11 bases from J, with 20 bases in between. CDR3 sequence: CASTWMGASKAFF. CDR3 DNA sequence: TGTGCCAGCACCTGGATGGGGGCATCGAAGGCTTTCTTT.

The V gene is TRBV10-2, the J gene TRBJ1-6; D is unclear. Germline CDR1 WSHSY, CDR2 SAAADI. This CDR3 comprises 13 residues. V was pared by 0 bases and J by 10 bases, with 7 bases between. CDR3 nucleotide sequence: TGCGCCAGCAGTGAGTCGAAAGGGTCACCCCTCCACTTT. Its protein product is CASSESKGSPLHF.

The chain links TRBV4-1 to TRBJ1-4, with D uncertain. The germline V gene has CDR1 MGHRA and CDR2 YSYEKL. Trimming took 6 bases from V and 6 from J, leaving 11 bases between them. This CDR3 is built from 13 residues. CDR3 sequence reads: CASSWAGDEKLFF. CDR3 DNA sequence: TGCGCCAGCAGTTGGGCGGGCGATGAAAAACTGTTTTTT.

V usage is TRBV7-2 and J usage is TRBJ1-1; TRBD1 agrees at 11 bases. The CDR3 consists of 15 residues. V lost 6 bases to trimming and J lost 5 bases; unmatched junction nucleotides: 8. Germline V gene sequence: CDR1 SGHTA, CDR2 FQGNSA. The CDR3 protein is CASRRSGQGATEAFF. DNA of the CDR3: TGTGCCAGCAGGCGATCTGGACAGGGGGCTACTGAAGCTTTCTTT.

This clone was seen once. The chain carries TRBV6-6 and TRBJ1-5; 7 bases map to TRBD1. With V trimmed by 5 bases and J by 6 bases, 10 bases remained unmatched. Germline V CDR1 and CDR2: MNHNY, SVGAGI (reference sequence). CDR3 size: 15 residues. The CDR3 nucleotides are TGTGCCAGCAGTCCTGGGGACAGTTGGGGTCAGCCCCAGCATTTT. Translated, it gives CASSPGDSWGQPQHF.

The CDR3 nucleotides read TGTGCCAGCAGCGCGTGGACTAGCATGGGCGAGCAGTACTTC. This translates into CASSAWTSMGEQYF. The gene calls are TRBV7-8 and TRBJ2-7; 8 nucleotides match TRBD2. The CDR3 covers 14 residues. The J segment lost 6 bases and the V segment lost 5 bases, leaving 9 bases of the junction unmatched. Germline CDR1 is SGHVS and CDR2 is FQNEAQ.

The chain couples TRBV6-5 to TRBJ1-1; 7 nucleotides match TRBD1. Germline CDR1 MNHEY, CDR2 SVGAGI. This CDR3 has 13 amino acids. V shed 7 bases, J shed 4 bases, and the junction held 6 bases outside the gene matches. CDR3 DNA: TGTGCCAGCATCGCAGGGGGGGGCACTGAAGCTTTCTTT. Amino acid sequence: CASIAGGGTEAFF.

V gene TRBV7-3 combines with J gene TRBJ2-7; D may be TRBD2 (6 bases). This CDR3 has 14 residues. Germline V gene lookup returns CDR1 SGHTA and CDR2 FQGTGA. V lost 1 base and J lost 2, with 9 bases in between. CDR3 sequence (DNA): TGTGCCAGCAGCTTAAGCGGGGCTCCCTACGAGCAGTACTTC. Its translation: CASSLSGAPYEQYF.

The rearrangement uses TRBV7-8 and TRBJ1-1, with 8 nucleotides matching TRBD1. Germline CDR1 is SGHVS and CDR2 is FQNEAQ. The trim removed 4 bases at V and 9 bases at J, leaving 16 bases unmatched. CDR3 length: 16 residues. The CDR3 region has the DNA TGTGCCAGCAGCTCAACAAGGGACAGGCCATCGTCACAAGCTTTCTTT. Protein product: CASSSTRDRPSSQAFF.

This clone has a single count. The chain uses TRBV30 and TRBJ2-1, with 14 bases that match TRBD2. The CDR3 spans 15 residues. The junction had 7 bases not matched to a gene; V was cut back by 3 bases and J by 9 bases. CDR1 is GTSNPN and CDR2 is SVGIG in the germline V gene (reference sequence). CDR3 sequence: CAWSPTSGRAAEQFF. CDR3 in DNA: TGTGCCTGGAGCCCGACTAGCGGGAGGGCCGCTGAGCAGTTCTTC.

This chain uses TRBV6-5 with TRBJ2-7; 9 positions match TRBD2. V was pared by 5 bases and J by 5 bases, with 7 bases of the junction left unmatched. CDR3 length equals 14 residues. Germline CDR1 and CDR2: MNHEY and SVGAGI. CDR3 residues: CASSLSGSGHEQYF. The CDR3 DNA follows: TGTGCCAGCAGTCTTAGCGGGAGCGGGCACGAGCAGTACTTC.

This clone was picked up one time. This sequence is one base from a far larger clone and is likely a read error. The same CDR3 can be traced to other DNA sequences in this sample. The genes are TRBV18 and TRBJ2-7; 13 bases align to TRBD2. The CDR3 is made up of 19 amino acids. V gave up 0 bases and J gave up 5 bases; unmatched junction bases: 13. Looked up from germline, CDR1 is KGHSH and CDR2 is LQKENI. CDR3 sequence (DNA): TGTGCCAGCTCACCACCCTACTCTGGACTAGCGGGAGATTTGAACGAGCAGTACTTC. It translates to CASSPPYSGLAGDLNEQYF.

The chain has TRBV28 and TRBJ1-2; D is undetermined. The germline V and J ends were trimmed by 3 bases and 5 bases, with 7 bases remaining between them. The CDR3 length is 12 residues. Looked up from germline, CDR1 is MDHEN and CDR2 is SYDVKM. For the CDR3, the DNA is TGTGCCAGCAGTTTTACGATTTATGGCTACACCTTC. Translation: CASSFTIYGYTF.